This T cell receptor beta chain is from a study of response to subunit inactivated influenza vaccine. Study-level points and caveats: Seasonal influenza vaccination, on each occasion, was suggested by the authors to recruit few new T cells.

A few counts support this clonotype. Antigen: not known. MiXCR was run by TCRdb on the RT-PCR reads, yielding one entry per CDR3 protein. The sample consists of hundreds of thousands of distinct CDR3 sequences, 25% of them appearing once. CDR3 size: 14 residues. V lost 0 bases and J 8 bases, leaving 11 bases between the germline ends. Germline-derived CDR1 and CDR2 are ENHRY and SYGVKD. The material was CD4+ T cells sorted from PBMCs, obtained 4 to 6 days after vaccination. The chain combines TRBV10-3 with TRBJ2-1; no reliable D call. This receptor was identified in a man aged 45-60 years who received an inactivated influenza vaccine. CDR3 residues: CAISESKLRHEQFF. The CDR3 DNA reads as TGTGCCATCAGTGAGTCGAAATTACGGCATGAGCAGTTCTTC.